This T cell receptor beta chain was found in a study of T cells in Graves' hyperthyroidism and ophthalmopathy. Study as a whole: Before treatment of any kind, peripheral blood was taken at initial diagnosis.

Diagnosing involved the use of clinical symptoms, serum thyroxine and TRAb, thyroid ultrasound and orbital computed tomography. Regions amplified from RNA transcripts were the TCR beta CDR3 regions. Using the HTBI primer set, a first-round RT-PCR was run on the TCR CDR3. TCRdb re-called the multiplex PCR reads through MiXCR, storing one row per CDR3 protein. The sample holds more than 500,000 distinct CDR3 sequences; about 16% are singletons and the top ten take less than 30%. Germline V gene lookup returns CDR1 GTSNPN and CDR2 SVGIG (reference sequence). This CDR3 is built from 12 residues. Trimming pared 4 bases from V and 7 bases from J, leaving 14 bases between. General study results and limits: Classification by a 13 V-J model distinguished ophthalmopathy from stable hyperthyroidism. Blood samples included most of the expanded thyroid clonotypes exceeding 0.001.

As for this clonotype: No antigen is known for it. This clone may be a read error of a much larger clone one base away.

The sequence was collected from a woman in her twenties or thirties with Graves' ophthalmopathy. This chain connects TRBV30 to TRBJ2-7; D is unclear. Sequencing was carried out using blood. Here the CDR3 DNA reads TGTGCCTGGAATCCCATCGTTGGTGAGCAGTACTTC. Residues: CAWNPIVGEQYF.